One and the same sample provided the 10 T cell receptor beta chains below, sequenced in a study of blood T cell repertoires in COVID-19. Assay: immunoSEQ multiplex PCR; the TCRdb copy retains only in-frame clones and omits some. The table records about 230,000 clones, roughly 84% of them present only once. Source material: peripheral blood. Source of these receptors: a man aged 40-49 years with acute or convalescent COVID-19.

This clone was seen only once. The rearrangement links TRBV7-2 to TRBJ2-1; TRBD1 agrees at 9 bases. Unmatched junction bases numbered 8, after V lost 5 bases and J lost 9 bases. The CDR3 is made up of 14 amino acids. Per the germline V gene, CDR1 is SGHTA and CDR2 is FQGNSA. The CDR3 region has the DNA TGTGCCAGCAGCCCACGGGACAGGGTGGGTGAGCAGTTCTTC. It encodes CASSPRDRVGEQFF.

This clone turned up a few times. The chain uses TRBV18 and TRBJ1-1; TRBD1 agrees at 9 bases. The junction had 6 bases not matched to a gene; V was cut back by 3 bases and J by 4 bases. From germline, CDR1 is KGHSH and CDR2 LQKENI. CDR3 length equals 15 residues. DNA for the CDR3: TGTGCCAGCTCACCGAAGACAGGGGGAAGCACTGAAGCTTTCTTT. As protein: CASSPKTGGSTEAFF.

The J gene is TRBJ1-6, the V gene TRBV3-1 (or the pseudogene TRBV3-2); the D gene is possibly TRBD1 (6 bases). CDR1 and CDR2 (germline): LGHDT, YNNKEL (reference sequence). CDR3 length: 14 residues. Trimming left V 6 bases short and J 4 bases short, with 10 bases between. In nucleotides, the CDR3 is TGTGCCAGCAGACTCGGACAGTATAATTCACCCCTCCACTTT. Its translation: CASRLGQYNSPLHF.

This clone turned up a few times. V and J are TRBV18 and TRBJ1-6; no firm D call. Trimming removed 3 bases at V and 4 bases at J, with 10 bases between. Germline V gene sequence: CDR1 KGHSH, CDR2 LQKENI. This CDR3 has 15 amino acids. CDR3 sequence reads: CASSPPSLYNSPLHF. The CDR3, as DNA: TGTGCCAGCTCACCCCCGAGCCTTTATAATTCACCCCTCCACTTT.

The chain is built from TRBV7-2 and TRBJ2-7; TRBD1 aligns across 10 bases. V shed 6 bases, J shed 5 bases, and the junction held 10 bases outside the gene matches. CDR3 length: 15 amino acids. The germline gives CDR1 SGHTA, CDR2 FQGNSA. The CDR3 sequence is CASSSNRDRGNEQYF. The CDR3 nucleotides read TGTGCCAGCAGTTCAAACCGGGACAGGGGTAACGAGCAGTACTTC.

The chain joins TRBV6-5 to TRBJ2-6, with 10 bases lining up with TRBD2. The germline CDR1 and CDR2 sequences are MNHEY and SVGAGI. The CDR3 loop spans 15 amino acids. Trimming took 0 bases from V and 13 from J; bases not matched to a gene: 6. CDR3 region: CASSYSQRGGIVLTF. In DNA, the CDR3 is TGTGCCAGCAGTTACTCCCAGCGGGGGGGCATAGTCCTGACTTTC.

V gene TRBV28 combines with J gene TRBJ1-2; TRBD1 might be the D (6 bases). Trimming stripped 6 bases from V and 7 bases from J, with 12 bases between. The germline V gene has CDR1 MDHEN and CDR2 SYDVKM. This CDR3 is built from 12 residues. CDR3 DNA: TGTGCCAGCAGCCCTCAGGGGCTTGGCTACACCTTC. Translating it yields CASSPQGLGYTF.

The chain links TRBV24-1 to TRBJ1-6, with D unclear. V was pared by 7 bases and J by 9 bases, with 12 bases between. This CDR3 contains 13 residues. CDR1 KGHDR and CDR2 SFDVKD come from the germline V gene. CDR3 in amino acids: CATRSGMSSPLHF. In nucleotides, the CDR3 is TGTGCCACCAGGTCAGGCATGAGTTCACCCCTCCACTTT.

CDR3 nucleotides: TGTGCCAGTAATTTACAGGGCCCCGCGGGGGGCACTGAAGCTTTCTTT. It is translated as CASNLQGPAGGTEAFF. V usage is TRBV19 and J usage is TRBJ1-1; D is possibly TRBD1 (6 bases). The germline gives CDR1 LNHDA, CDR2 SQIVND (reference sequence). The CDR3 consists of 16 residues. V was shortened by 7 bases and J by 4 bases, with 22 bases between the two germline ends.

This clone has only one observation. The chain has TRBV28 and TRBJ2-1; no clear D gene. Germline V gives CDR1 MDHEN, CDR2 SYDVKM. The CDR3 covers 11 residues. The V and J ends lost 3 bases and 10 bases respectively, with 7 bases between them. The CDR3 is CASSLSREQFF. The CDR3 nucleotides read TGTGCCAGCAGTTTGAGCCGGGAGCAGTTCTTC.